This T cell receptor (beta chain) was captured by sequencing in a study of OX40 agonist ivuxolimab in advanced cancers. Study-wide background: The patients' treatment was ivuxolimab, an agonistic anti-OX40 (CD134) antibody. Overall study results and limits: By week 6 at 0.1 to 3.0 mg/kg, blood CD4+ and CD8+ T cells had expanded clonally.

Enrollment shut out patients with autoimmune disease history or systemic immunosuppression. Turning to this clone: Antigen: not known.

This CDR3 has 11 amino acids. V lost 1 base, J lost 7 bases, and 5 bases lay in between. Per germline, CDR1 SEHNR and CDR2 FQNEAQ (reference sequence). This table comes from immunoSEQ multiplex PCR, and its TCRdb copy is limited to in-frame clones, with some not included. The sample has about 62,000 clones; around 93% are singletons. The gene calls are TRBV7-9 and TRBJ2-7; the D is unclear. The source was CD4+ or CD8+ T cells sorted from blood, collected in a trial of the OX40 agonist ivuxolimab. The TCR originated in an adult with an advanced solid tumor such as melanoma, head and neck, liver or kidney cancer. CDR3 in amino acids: CASSLGPEQYF. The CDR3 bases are TGTGCCAGCAGCTTAGGGCCGGAGCAGTACTTC.